Shown below are 16 T cell receptor beta chains from a single sample sequenced in a study of cytomegalovirus exposure and HLA in healthy donors. PCR employed 60 Vbeta and 13 Jbeta primers. Sequenced by immunoSEQ multiplex PCR; TCRdb stores in-frame clones only, minus some. The sample has roughly 160,000 clones; 82% are singletons. The material sequenced was PBMCs. Receptor source: a male donor in good health and CMV-seropositive.

This clone has just one count. The chain combines TRBV7-9 with TRBJ1-2; weak D call: TRBD1 (5 bases). From germline, CDR1 is SEHNR and CDR2 FQNEAQ (reference sequence). This CDR3 has 16 residues. Trimming stripped 4 bases from V and 3 bases from J, with 18 bases between. In DNA, the CDR3 is TGTGCCAGCAGCTCGTACTATCGCGGGGACCACTATGGCTACACCTTC. Residues: CASSSYYRGDHYGYTF.

This chain joins TRBV7-6 and TRBJ2-3, with TRBD2 identical over 8 bases. Germline V CDR1 and CDR2: SGHVS, FNYEAQ. V lost 5 bases to trimming and J lost 4 bases; unmatched junction nucleotides: 8. This CDR3 has 15 amino acids. CDR3: CASSRVSGGSDTQYF. The CDR3 nucleotides are TGTGCCAGCAGCCGAGTAAGCGGGGGTTCAGATACGCAGTATTTT.

The chain recombines TRBV7-2 with TRBJ1-3; TRBD1 agrees at 8 bases. From germline, CDR1 is SGHTA and CDR2 FQGNSA. The CDR3 loop spans 15 amino acids. The junction had 5 bases not matched to a gene; V was cut back by 1 base and J by 6 bases. In DNA, the CDR3 is TGTGCCAGCAGCTTAGAGGCAGGGGGCCCAAACACCATATATTTT. It translates to CASSLEAGGPNTIYF.

The V gene is TRBV27, the J gene TRBJ2-7; 9 bases align to TRBD1. V shed 2 bases, J shed 4 bases, and the junction held 3 bases outside the gene matches. From germline, CDR1 is MNHEY and CDR2 SMNVEV (reference sequence). The CDR3 has 14 residues. The CDR3 DNA reads as TGTGCCAGCAGTTTAGATGGGACAGGGTACGAGCAGTACTTC. Translated, it gives CASSLDGTGYEQYF.

The chain links TRBV27 to TRBJ1-1; tentative D call: TRBD1 (6 bases). The CDR3 covers 15 residues. V was clipped by 0 bases and J by 9 bases, with 17 bases between them. CDR1 and CDR2 from the germline V gene are MNHEY and SMNVEV (reference sequence). CDR3 loop: CASSLSFIQGNQAFF. CDR3 bases: TGTGCCAGCAGTTTATCCTTCATACAGGGAAATCAAGCTTTCTTT.

This chain links TRBV6-1 with TRBJ2-5; a weak D match, TRBD1 (5 bases). This CDR3 has 13 residues. The V end lost 4 bases, the J end lost 1 base, and 7 bases lay between the germline ends. Germline loops: CDR1 MNHNS, CDR2 SASEGT. In DNA, the CDR3 is TGTGCCAGCAGTGGGGGCCTCCAAGAGACCCAGTACTTC. Encoded protein: CASSGGLQETQYF.

The chain recombines TRBV18 with TRBJ2-3, with a weak D call TRBD2 (6 bases). CDR3 length: 13 residues. Looked up from germline, CDR1 is KGHSH and CDR2 is LQKENI. V lost 2 bases to trimming and J lost 6 bases, with 9 bases between them. CDR3 loop: CASSPGGTDTQYF. The CDR3 DNA follows: TGTGCCAGCTCACCAGGAGGGACGGATACGCAGTATTTT.

This chain joins TRBV19 and TRBJ2-7, with D possibly TRBD1 on 5 matching bases. Germline CDR1 LNHDA, CDR2 SQIVND (reference sequence). The CDR3 loop spans 14 amino acids. V lost 3 bases to trimming and J lost 2 bases, with 11 bases between them. The CDR3 reads CASSMGRATYEQYF. CDR3 DNA: TGTGCCAGTAGTATGGGCAGGGCGACCTACGAGCAGTACTTC.

The chain carries TRBV27 and TRBJ1-5; a possible D gene is TRBD1 (5 bases). The CDR3 consists of 15 residues. Trimming took 1 base from V and 0 from J, leaving 7 bases between them. From germline, CDR1 is MNHEY and CDR2 SMNVEV (reference sequence). The CDR3 nucleotides read TGTGCCAGCAGTTTATGGGGGGATAGCAATCAGCCCCAGCATTTT. This sequence encodes CASSLWGDSNQPQHF.

The gene calls are TRBV7-2 and TRBJ1-2; D might be TRBD1 (6 bases). Trimming cost V 3 bases and J 5 bases, with 16 bases left between them. CDR3 length: 15 amino acids. Per the germline V gene, CDR1 is SGHTA and CDR2 is FQGNSA. This chain's CDR3 is CASSLVNRDRYGYTF. The CDR3 DNA reads as TGTGCCAGCAGCTTGGTCAACAGGGACCGATATGGCTACACCTTC.

The genes are TRBV5-1 and TRBJ1-1; TRBD1 aligns across 9 bases. This CDR3 has 15 amino acids. V lost 4 bases, J lost 4 bases, and 8 bases stayed unmatched. Germline V CDR1 and CDR2: SGHRS, YFSETQ. The CDR3 sequence is CASSGRTGAGTEAFF. In DNA, the CDR3 is TGCGCCAGCAGCGGACGGACAGGGGCAGGCACTGAAGCTTTCTTT.

In nucleotides, the CDR3 is TGTGCCAGCAGTTTAAAACAGGGGTATCAGCCCCAGCATTTT. It specifies CASSLKQGYQPQHF. The chain has TRBV27 and TRBJ1-5; 7 bases are shared with TRBD1. The CDR3 runs to 14 residues. The J segment lost 5 bases and the V segment lost 2 bases, leaving 3 bases of the junction unmatched. The germline gives CDR1 MNHEY, CDR2 SMNVEV (reference sequence).

This clone was seen repeatedly, ten times or more. The CDR3 region is CASSPTGNYGYTF. The CDR3 DNA is TGTGCCAGCAGCCCGACGGGAAACTATGGCTACACCTTC. The rearrangement joins TRBV2 to TRBJ1-2; D is unclear. The germline V gene encodes CDR1 SNHLY and CDR2 FYNNEI. Trimming cost V 6 bases and J 2 bases, with 10 bases left between them. There are 13 residues in the CDR3.

V and J are TRBV30 and TRBJ1-4, with TRBD1 identical over 7 bases. V was clipped by 0 bases and J by 6 bases; unmatched bases: 4. Germline-derived CDR1 and CDR2 are GTSNPN and SVGIG (reference sequence). This CDR3 spans 14 amino acids. DNA of the CDR3: TGTGCCTGGAGTGTAGGCAGGGGGGATGAAAAACTGTTTTTT. Protein sequence: CAWSVGRGDEKLFF.

This chain joins TRBV19 and TRBJ1-2, with D tentatively TRBD1 (5 bases). V gave up 0 bases and J gave up 4 bases, with 15 bases separating them. The CDR3 is 16 amino acids. Germline-derived CDR1 and CDR2 are LNHDA and SQIVND (reference sequence). The CDR3 DNA follows: TGTGCCAGTAGTATAGATCATGGAGGGGCTGGCTATGGCTACACCTTC. Translating it yields CASSIDHGGAGYGYTF. Full variable domain (missing parts from reference TRBV19 and TRBJ1-2): DGGITQSPKYLFRKEGQNVTLSCEQNLNHDAMYWYRQDPGQGLRLIYYSQIVNDFQKGDIAEGYSVSREKKESFPLTVTSAQKNPTAFYLCASSIDHGGAGYGYTFGSGTRLTVV.

The CDR3 nucleotides read TGTGCCAGCAGCTTAGGGGCGGGGAGAGGCCAGCCCCAGCATTTT. Its protein product is CASSLGAGRGQPQHF. This chain connects TRBV7-9 to TRBJ1-5; unclear D gene. The V gene lost 1 base and the J gene lost 7 bases, with 14 bases spanning the gap. The CDR3 extends over 15 amino acids. Germline CDR1 reads SEHNR; CDR2 reads FQNEAQ (reference sequence).